The rows below give T cell receptor beta chains drawn from one sample of a study of vaccination and CD4 T cells after COVID-19. For these TCRs, the target antigens are not known. One entry per CDR3 protein, called by TCRdb with MiXCR from the PCR reads. The table includes several thousand distinct CDR3 sequences, roughly 29% detected once. Sequenced material: CD4+ T cells from blood, cultured in vitro. Receptor source: a human donor in good health. Each CDR3 is given with its conserved first and last residue. D genes are given only for firm matches. The listing skips clone size in some rows; elsewhere it reads once, few, many or a size class.

abundance,d_gene,v_gene,j_gene,CDR3nt,CDR3aa
NA,NA,TRBV18,TRBJ1-5,TGTGCCAGCTCGCCCCTGTTGGACCAGCCCCAGCATTTT,CASSPLLDQPQHF
NA,TRBD1,TRBV7-2,TRBJ1-2,TGTGCCAGCAACCCTCTAGGACAGGGGATTGTCGCCTATGGCTACACCTTC,CASNPLGQGIVAYGYTF
NA,NA,TRBV7-3,TRBJ1-6,TGTGCCAGCAGTCTCGGCGTAGCGGGTTCACCCCTCCACTTT,CASSLGVAGSPLHF
few,NA,TRBV4-2,TRBJ1-6,TGTGCCAGCAGCCAACGTTCCGATTCACCCCTCCACTTT,CASSQRSDSPLHF
NA,NA,TRBV20-1,TRBJ1-4,TGCAGTGCTAGTTCGCCAGGAGGTGAAAAACTGTTTTTT,CSASSPGGEKLFF
NA,NA,TRBV6-1,TRBJ2-5,TGTGCCAGCAGATCCACGACAGGAGAGACCCAGTACTTC,CASRSTTGETQYF
NA,NA,TRBV5-1,TRBJ2-7,TGCGCCAGCAGCTTGGGAGGGGAAGGAGGCGAGCAGTACTTC,CASSLGGEGGEQYF
NA,NA,TRBV14,TRBJ2-7,TGTGCCAGCAGCCAAGCAAGAAGGTGGAACTACGAGCAGTACTTC,CASSQARRWNYEQYF
few,NA,TRBV10-2,TRBJ1-5,TGCGCCAGCAGTGAGTCAGAAGTCAATCAGCCCCAGCATTTT,CASSESEVNQPQHF
medium-sized,TRBD1,TRBV12-3/TRBV12-4,TRBJ1-1,TGTGCCAGCAGTTTGGAGGGGGCATACACTGAAGCTTTCTTT,CASSLEGAYTEAFF
few,NA,TRBV6-1,TRBJ2-5,TGTGCCAGCACTCCGAACCAAGAGACCCAGTACTTC,CASTPNQETQYF
NA,TRBD1,TRBV27,TRBJ1-4,TGTGCCAGCAGTGGGATACAGGGGTTTAATGAAAAACTGTTTTTT,CASSGIQGFNEKLFF
NA,NA,TRBV20-1,TRBJ2-1,TGCAGTGCTAGAGATCCCCAGGGCCCCGGGGACAATGAGCAGTTCTTC,CSARDPQGPGDNEQFF
few,TRBD1,TRBV2,TRBJ2-3,TGTGCCCTTTCGACAGGGACAACAGATACGCAGTATTTT,CALSTGTTDTQYF
NA,TRBD2,TRBV20-1,TRBJ2-1,TGCAGTGCTCGAGGACTAGCGGGATCGAACTCCTACAATGAGCAGTTCTTC,CSARGLAGSNSYNEQFF
NA,NA,TRBV20-1,TRBJ1-1,TGCAGTGCCTTAAGACGGCATATGAACACTGAAGCTTCCTTT,CSALRRHMNTEASF
NA,NA,TRBV7-9,TRBJ1-3,TGTGCCAGCAGCTCACAGAGGGAGTTGCCCTCTGGAAACACCATATATTTT,CASSSQRELPSGNTIYF
NA,NA,TRBV20-1,TRBJ1-4,TGCAGTGCCCCGATGCACGGAATTGAAAAACTGTTTTTT,CSAPMHGIEKLFF
few,NA,TRBV5-4,TRBJ2-3,TGTGCCAGCAGCCGGGGGGCAACCACAGATACGCAGTATTTT,CASSRGATTDTQYF
few,NA,TRBV6-2/TRBV6-3,TRBJ1-1,TGTGCCAGCAGTAGGTACACTGAAGCTTTCTTT,CASSRYTEAFF
medium-sized,NA,TRBV6-5,TRBJ1-2,TGTGCCAGCAGTTTACCCGCCAGGGATGGGGGCTACACCTTC,CASSLPARDGGYTF
NA,NA,TRBV7-2,TRBJ2-7,TGTGCCAGCAGCTTAATGATCGGAGGACCGAACGAGCAGTACTTC,CASSLMIGGPNEQYF
NA,NA,TRBV29-1,TRBJ2-5,TGCAGCGTCAGTGGGGGACAAGAGACCCAGTACTTC,CSVSGGQETQYF
NA,NA,TRBV5-1,TRBJ2-7,TGCGCCAGCAGCCTTAGGACCGACACCGAGCAGTACTTC,CASSLRTDTEQYF
few,NA,TRBV7-3,TRBJ1-1,TGTGCCAGCAGCCTCAACCGGGTTTCGACGGGCACTGAAGCTTTCTTT,CASSLNRVSTGTEAFF
NA,TRBD1,TRBV19,TRBJ1-5,TGTGCCAGTAGTATAGGTCAGGGGGCTAGTGCCTATAGCAATCAGCCCCAGCATTTT,CASSIGQGASAYSNQPQHF
few,NA,TRBV12-3/TRBV12-4,TRBJ1-2,TGTGCCAGCAGTTTGAACAGCTATGGCTACACCTTC,CASSLNSYGYTF
few,TRBD1,TRBV19,TRBJ1-1,TGTGCCAGTAGTATAGATGGGAGGGGGCGAGGCTTCACTGAAGCTTTCTTT,CASSIDGRGRGFTEAFF
few,NA,TRBV6-5,TRBJ1-1,TGTGCCAGCAGTTACGGGGGCAGGGACACTGAAGCTTTCTTT,CASSYGGRDTEAFF
few,NA,TRBV6-1,TRBJ1-6,TGTGCCAGCTTGGGTCCTTATAATTCACCCCTCCACTTT,CASLGPYNSPLHF
NA,TRBD1,TRBV7-2,TRBJ1-2,TGTGCCAGCAGCTTAAGGCCAGGGGGCCCCCTCTATGGCTACACCTTC,CASSLRPGGPLYGYTF
NA,NA,TRBV21-1,TRBJ1-2,TGTGCCAGCACCGTCAAGCGGGCCCTAAAGTATGGCTACACCTTC,CASTVKRALKYGYTF
NA,TRBD2,TRBV5-1,TRBJ2-3,TGCGCCAGCAGCCCCGGGGGGGGTTCGGCAGATACGCAGTATTTT,CASSPGGGSADTQYF
few,NA,TRBV27,TRBJ1-1,TGTGCCAGCAGCAGGCGGGGGATGAACACTGAAGCTTTCTTT,CASSRRGMNTEAFF
NA,NA,TRBV7-3,TRBJ2-1,TGTGCCAGCAGCTTAAGTCTGGGGGAGCAGTTCTTC,CASSLSLGEQFF
NA,TRBD2,TRBV20-1,TRBJ2-1,TGCAGTGCTCCGGGACTAGCGGGGGGGCCAAATGAGCAGTTCTTC,CSAPGLAGGPNEQFF
NA,NA,TRBV11-2,TRBJ2-7,TGTGCCAGCAGCTTAGTCGGGCAGCTATACGAGCAGTACTTC,CASSLVGQLYEQYF
medium-sized,NA,TRBV6-5,TRBJ1-3,TGTGCCAGCAGTTCCGTACTTAGCGGAAACACCATATATTTT,CASSSVLSGNTIYF
NA,TRBD2,TRBV11-2,TRBJ2-5,TGTGCCAGCAGCTTAGGGGTAGCGGGGGGCCAAGAGACCCAGTACTTC,CASSLGVAGGQETQYF
medium-sized,TRBD2,TRBV6-4,TRBJ2-1,TGTGCCAGCAGTGACTCTAGCGGGGGGGCCAATGAGCAGTTCTTC,CASSDSSGGANEQFF
few,TRBD1,TRBV12-3/TRBV12-4,TRBJ1-2,TGTGCCAGCAGTTTAAGTTTACAGGGGACTAACTATGGCTACACCTTC,CASSLSLQGTNYGYTF
few,NA,TRBV20-1,TRBJ1-1,TGCAGTGCTAGAGACAGGGAGACTGAAGCTTTCTTT,CSARDRETEAFF
NA,NA,TRBV6-1,TRBJ2-7,TGTGCCAGCAAAAGGGCAAGGGGAGCCTACGAGCAGTACTTC,CASKRARGAYEQYF
few,NA,TRBV18,TRBJ1-1,TGTGCCAGCTCACCAGGGGCTCCACATGAAGCTTTCTTT,CASSPGAPHEAFF
medium-sized,TRBD1,TRBV20-1,TRBJ1-2,TGCAGTGTGGGACAGGGAGTAAGCTATGGCTACACCTTC,CSVGQGVSYGYTF